Below, 10 T cell receptor beta chains from the same sample are listed, as sequenced in a study of blood T cells in healthy people across ages. A J-beta primer mix and a sample-barcoded 5' primer were used in a second PCR of about 7 to 12 cycles. TCRdb reprocessed the 5' RACE reads with MiXCR, giving one entry per CDR3 protein. The sample has about 1.7 million distinct CDR3 sequences; under 30% are singletons. Material: blood. These receptors were obtained from a woman under 40 in good health.

CDR3 in DNA: TGTGCCAGCAGCTTTATGGCTATCAATGAGCAGTTCTTC. Encoded protein: CASSFMAINEQFF. V is TRBV5-6 and J is TRBJ2-1; D gene unclear. The CDR3 consists of 13 residues. V was shortened by 2 bases and J by 6 bases, with 9 bases between the two germline ends. The germline V gene has CDR1 SGHDT and CDR2 YYEEEE.

Worth noting for this clonotype: At one of its ends the junction is not consistent with the germline gene, which may arise from a read error. V usage is TRBV15 and J usage is TRBJ2-5; D not resolved. The J call could be wrong; TRBJ2-7 is a better fit for the DNA end. CDR3 size: 13 residues. Germline-derived CDR1 and CDR2 are LNHNV and YYDKDF (reference sequence). CDR3 nucleotide sequence: TGTACCACCACCGACTCCCTGGATGGCGAGCAGTACTTC. The encoded protein is CTTTDSLDGEQYF.

The V gene is TRBV11-2, the J gene TRBJ1-6; the D is unclear. With 5 bases removed from V and 15 bases from J, the gap between germline ends came to 17 bases. Germline lookup yields CDR1 SGHAT and CDR2 FQNNGV. This CDR3 spans 13 amino acids. CDR3 sequence reads: CASSALERGVLHF. The CDR3 DNA reads as TGTGCCAGCAGCGCCCTCGAACGCGGAGTCCTCCACTTT.

The chain uses TRBV9 and TRBJ2-7, with TRBD2 matching over 11 bases. The CDR3 length is 16 residues. V trimming: 0 bases; J trimming: 3 bases; junction bases outside the gene matches: 5. CDR1 is SGDLS and CDR2 is YYNGEE in the germline V gene. DNA of the CDR3: TGTGCCAGCAGCGTAGATCCTAGCGGGGGGTTCTACGAGCAGTACTTC. Amino acid sequence: CASSVDPSGGFYEQYF.

This rearrangement joins TRBV19 to TRBJ2-4; no clear D. V lost 7 bases and J lost 13, with 20 bases in between. This CDR3 contains 13 residues. Per the germline V gene, CDR1 is LNHDA and CDR2 is SQIVND (reference sequence). CDR3 nucleotide sequence: TGTGCCAGTACCCATCCCCCTGACAATGAGCAGTACTTC. It specifies CASTHPPDNEQYF.

The sample holds many counts of this clonotype. The chain links TRBV10-3 to TRBJ1-2, with 9 bases identical to TRBD1. Germline V gene sequence: CDR1 ENHRY, CDR2 SYGVKD. The CDR3 contains 16 residues. V lost 3 bases to trimming and J lost 5 bases; unmatched junction nucleotides: 10. The CDR3: CAISEGTGNLGYGYTF. The CDR3 DNA reads as TGTGCCATCAGTGAAGGGACAGGGAATTTGGGTTATGGCTACACCTTC.

The chain recombines TRBV7-2 with TRBJ1-4; D perhaps matches TRBD1 (5 bases). V was pared by 5 bases and J by 14 bases, with 18 bases between. This CDR3 has 13 amino acids. CDR1 and CDR2 from the germline V gene are SGHTA and FQGNSA. CDR3 nucleotide sequence: TGTGCCAGCAGCCACTCCGGGGGAGTTAGGCTGTTTTTT. It codes for CASSHSGGVRLFF.

As for this clonotype: This is likely a read error, given that the CDR3 carries no conserved phenylalanine or tryptophan at its end. The chain is built from TRBV20-1 and TRBJ2-7; D perhaps matches TRBD1 (6 bases). The J call may be incorrect, as the DNA end agrees better with TRBJ2-4. CDR3 length equals 14 residues. Germline V gives CDR1 DFQATT, CDR2 SNEGSKA (reference sequence). The CDR3 nucleotides read TGCAGTGCTAGAGATAGGACAGTGTACGACATTCAGTACTTA. This codes for CSARDRTVYDIQYL.

Ten or more counts support this clonotype. This rearrangement joins TRBV9 to TRBJ2-7; weak D call: TRBD1 (6 bases). V lost 0 bases to trimming and J lost 2 bases, with 18 bases between them. Germline lookup yields CDR1 SGDLS and CDR2 YYNGEE. This CDR3 is built from 17 residues. The CDR3 region has the DNA TGTGCCAGCAGCGTAGACGCGACAGGTGGAATCCCCTACGAGCAGTACTTC. It is translated as CASSVDATGGIPYEQYF. The whole variable domain, filled in from reference TRBV9 and TRBJ2-7, reads DSGVTQTPKHLITATGQRVTLRCSPRSGDLSVYWYQQSLDQGLQFLIQYYNGEERAKGNILERFSAQQFPDLHSELNLSSLELGDSALYFCASSVDATGGIPYEQYFGPGTRLTVT.

The genes are TRBV6-6 and TRBJ1-4; D gene unclear. V lost 3 bases and J lost 0, with 8 bases in between. The germline V gene encodes CDR1 MNHNY and CDR2 SVGAGI (reference sequence). The CDR3 has 15 residues. The CDR3 spells CASSYGVSTNEKLFF. Here the CDR3 DNA reads TGTGCCAGCAGTTATGGGGTTTCAACTAATGAAAAACTGTTTTTT.